Shown below are 13 T cell receptor beta chains from a single sample sequenced in a study of identical twins. TCRdb re-called the 5' RACE reads with MiXCR, one entry per CDR3 protein. The sample carries hundreds of thousands of distinct CDR3 sequences, 12% recorded once. A further study also used this sample, focusing on yellow fever vaccine responses in identical twins.

The material sequenced was PBMCs. Every receptor here comes from a woman aged 18-30 years in good health.

The chain carries TRBV6-1 and TRBJ1-5; D is undetermined. CDR1 is MNHNS and CDR2 is SASEGT in the germline V gene. The CDR3 contains 16 residues. V lost 0 bases and J 4 bases, leaving 13 bases between the germline ends. The CDR3 DNA reads TGTGCCAGCAGTGAAGCTCGGCATACGGGGAATCAGCCCCAGCATTTT. This sequence encodes CASSEARHTGNQPQHF.

This clonotype was seen a few times. DNA of the CDR3: TGTGCCAGCAGTCCAAGACTAGCGGGGATTACAGATACGCAGTATTTT. Its translation is CASSPRLAGITDTQYF. V usage is TRBV2 and J usage is TRBJ2-3; 11 nucleotides line up with TRBD2. From germline, CDR1 is SNHLY and CDR2 FYNNEI. CDR3 length equals 16 residues. The junction had 7 bases not matched to a gene; V was cut back by 5 bases and J by 3 bases.

This clonotype was counted between two and nine times. J is TRBJ2-5 and V is TRBV2, with unresolved D. V dropped 4 bases and J dropped 1 base, with 13 bases sitting between them. Per germline, CDR1 SNHLY and CDR2 FYNNEI. The CDR3 is 15 residues long. The CDR3 DNA sequence: TGTGCCAGCAGTGCGGCAGGTGTTGGCCAAGAGACCCAGTACTTC. As protein: CASSAAGVGQETQYF.

The V call is TRBV12-5, the J call TRBJ2-2, with D maybe TRBD2 (6 bases). CDR1 and CDR2 (germline): LGHNT, FRNRAP. The germline V and J ends were trimmed by 4 bases and 6 bases, with 24 bases remaining between them. The CDR3 has 18 residues. The CDR3 protein is CASGSLMPRREIPGELFF. The CDR3 DNA reads TGTGCTAGTGGTTCACTGATGCCTAGGAGGGAAATCCCCGGGGAGCTGTTTTTT.

The table lists this clonotype with many counts. This sequence joins TRBV6-1 and TRBJ1-2; possible D gene TRBD1, 5 bases. From germline, CDR1 is MNHNS and CDR2 SASEGT. V lost 0 bases and J 5 bases, leaving 13 bases between the germline ends. The CDR3 is 15 amino acids. CDR3 nucleotides: TGTGCCAGCAGTGAAGCGATGGGCAGACAGTATGGCTACACCTTC. This translates into CASSEAMGRQYGYTF.

J is TRBJ2-1 and V is TRBV7-2; D gene ambiguous. Germline assignment: CDR1 SGHTA and CDR2 FQGNSA. V lost 3 bases and J 4 bases, leaving 19 bases between the germline ends. The CDR3 is 17 residues long. The CDR3 loop is CASSFSTGIVSYNEQFF. For the CDR3, the DNA is TGTGCCAGCAGCTTTTCCACCGGAATCGTTTCTTACAATGAGCAGTTCTTC.

The J gene is TRBJ2-1, the V gene TRBV6-5; 7 bases match TRBD1. The CDR3 has 16 amino acids. V shed 6 bases and J 4 bases; nucleotides not matched to a gene: 12. Per germline, CDR1 MNHEY and CDR2 SVGAGI. The chain's CDR3 is CASSHSGTVGYNEQFF. DNA of the CDR3: TGTGCCAGCAGCCACTCCGGGACAGTCGGTTACAATGAGCAGTTCTTC.

The chain joins TRBV11-1 to TRBJ2-1; D may match TRBD1 or TRBD2 (5 bases each). V gave up 4 bases and J gave up 4 bases, with 23 bases separating them. Germline assignment: CDR1 SGHAT and CDR2 FQDESV (reference sequence). The CDR3 runs 18 residues. The CDR3 sequence is CASSSPGAGLGDYNEQFF. In DNA form, the CDR3 reads TGTGCCAGCAGCTCCCCTGGGGCAGGCCTGGGGGATTACAATGAGCAGTTCTTC.

This clonotype was picked up a small number of times. The rearrangement links TRBV28 to TRBJ2-1; 7 bases map to TRBD1. The CDR3 consists of 16 residues. Trimming took 4 bases from V and 8 from J; bases not matched to a gene: 14. The V gene's germline CDR1 is MDHEN and CDR2 SYDVKM. The CDR3 DNA follows: TGTGCCAGCAGTTCCCAGACAGGGAAAGGTTCCGATGAGCAGTTCTTC. Its protein product is CASSSQTGKGSDEQFF.

The chain's CDR3 is CASSLDQGDHNEQFF. The CDR3 nucleotides are TGTGCCAGCAGCTTAGATCAGGGGGACCACAATGAGCAGTTCTTC. This chain uses TRBV7-9 with TRBJ2-1, with 7 bases fitting TRBD1. Germline V CDR1 and CDR2: SEHNR, FQNEAQ (reference sequence). The CDR3 extends over 15 amino acids. V trimming: 1 base; J trimming: 5 bases; junction bases outside the gene matches: 5.

V gene TRBV27 combines with J gene TRBJ2-3, with 11 bases fitting TRBD2. CDR1 and CDR2 from the germline V gene are MNHEY and SMNVEV (reference sequence). The length of the CDR3 is 16 residues. V was clipped by 0 bases and J by 1 base; unmatched bases: 0. The CDR3 coding sequence is TGTGCCAGCAGTTTATCTAGCGGGGGGGGCACAGATACGCAGTATTTT. Translated, it gives CASSLSSGGGTDTQYF.

At least ten counts were recorded for this clonotype. The chain couples TRBV20-1 to TRBJ1-1; no definite D call. CDR1 and CDR2 (germline): DFQATT, SNEGSKA (reference sequence). There are 14 residues in the CDR3. With 2 bases removed from V and 3 bases from J, the gap between germline ends came to 13 bases. The CDR3 DNA reads TGCAGTGCTAGAATAGGTCCCGGGGACACTGAAGCTTTCTTT. Amino acid sequence: CSARIGPGDTEAFF.

This clonotype was seen a handful of times. This sequence joins TRBV15 and TRBJ2-4; tentative D call: TRBD1 (5 bases). The V end lost 3 bases, the J end lost 3 bases, and 12 bases lay between the germline ends. The CDR3 extends over 15 amino acids. Germline CDR1 and CDR2: LNHNV and YYDKDF (reference sequence). CDR3 residues: CATSSPGIVKNIQYF. CDR3 bases: TGTGCCACCAGCAGCCCAGGGATTGTCAAAAACATTCAGTACTTC.